The T cell receptor (beta chain) described here comes from a study of shared clonotypes between healthy human individuals. Produced via immunoSEQ multiplex PCR; TCRdb's table is partial and in-frame only. The sample lists 1.5 million to 2.5 million clones; 85% to 95% were seen once. Cells designated naive CD8 were CD45RO-negative and were positively selected for CCR7, with terminally differentiated effector memory CD45RA+ cells excluded. V lost 0 bases and J lost 8, with 14 bases in between. The CDR3 spans 15 residues. The V gene's germline CDR1 is SGDLS and CDR2 YYNGEE. Sample: naive CD8+ T cells sorted from blood. This chain links TRBV9 with TRBJ1-4; D might be TRBD1 (5 bases). This TCR was recovered from a man younger than 35 in good health. CDR3 coding DNA: TGTGCCAGCAGCGTAGGAGGAGGGGAGGGAGAAAAACTGTTTTTT. This translates into CASSVGGGEGEKLFF.